This T cell receptor (beta chain) was sequenced during a study of a mutant IDH1 vaccine in newly diagnosed glioma. In the study overall: Beforehand, treatment had been radiotherapy, temozolomide, or both; the majority received both. Study observations and caveats: Alterations occurring in top peripheral T cell clonotypes seemed unrelated to pseudoprogression.

With respect to this clone: Its antigen is not known.

There are 19 residues in the CDR3. The junction had 10 bases not matched to a gene; V was cut back by 6 bases and J by 0 bases. Germline CDR1 and CDR2: PRHDT and FYEKMQ (reference sequence). Indicated time point: week 35, safety follow-up. The investigators gave 300 ug of mutant IDH1 20-mer peptide in each vaccine dose, together with topical imiquimod. During weeks 1, 3, 5, 7, 11, 15, 19 and 23, patients received eight vaccinations. Data came from immunoSEQ multiplex PCR; TCRdb stores just in-frame clones and leaves some out. The table has 35,000 to 50,000 clones, 92% seen once. The sequences come from PBMCs, collected from a glioma patient whose treatment included an IDH1 peptide vaccine. This sequence originates from a man between 50 and 59 years old with glioma. The chain recombines TRBV13 with TRBJ2-1, with TRBD2 identical over 14 bases. The CDR3 nucleotides are TGTGCCAGCAGTTGGACTAGCGGGAGGATTGAGGTCTCCTACAATGAGCAGTTCTTC. This codes for CASSWTSGRIEVSYNEQFF.